Following are 14 T cell receptor beta chains from one sample sequenced in a study of cytomegalovirus exposure and HLA in healthy donors. Sequencing was performed with immunoSEQ multiplex PCR; in TCRdb, only in-frame clones are kept and a portion is missing. The sample holds 250,000 to 300,000 clones, 65% to 90% seen once. The sample taken for sequencing was PBMCs. Receptors were obtained from a woman between 18 and 30 years old in good health and CMV-seronegative.

V usage is TRBV21-1 and J usage is TRBJ1-2; the DNA was not compared with TRBD1, the D call given in the table. TRBV21-1 is an annotated pseudogene. This CDR3 has 14 residues. CDR3 residues: CASSKPGQCYGYTF. CDR3 bases: TGTGCCAGCAGCAAGCCGGGACAGTGCTATGGCTACACCTTC.

The chain combines TRBV10-1 with TRBJ2-5, with a weak D call TRBD1 (6 bases). Germline V CDR1 and CDR2: WNHNN, SYGVQD (reference sequence). The CDR3 has 13 amino acids. The ends were cut back, 5 bases at V and 1 base at J, with 8 bases in the middle. The CDR3 region is CASSRQAQETQYF. The CDR3 coding sequence is TGCGCCAGCAGTAGACAGGCCCAAGAGACCCAGTACTTC.

CDR3 amino acids: CASSFRNYGYTF. CDR3 DNA: TGTGCCAGCAGTTTCAGGAACTATGGCTACACCTTC. The chain recombines TRBV28 with TRBJ1-2; no firm D call. CDR3 length: 12 amino acids. In germline, CDR1 is MDHEN, CDR2 SYDVKM. V lost 3 bases, J lost 2 bases, and 4 bases lay in between.

The chain has TRBV5-4 and TRBJ1-2; D is uncertain. V gave up 3 bases and J gave up 5 bases, with 11 bases separating them. CDR1 SGHNT and CDR2 YYREEE come from the germline V gene (reference sequence). The CDR3 spans 13 residues. CDR3 nucleotides: TGTGCCAGCAGCTCCCGGTGGGCTTATGGCTACACCTTC. Translating it yields CASSSRWAYGYTF.

The J gene is TRBJ1-4, the V gene TRBV30, with D maybe TRBD1 (5 bases). The CDR3 is made up of 15 amino acids. Trimming removed 1 base at V and 8 bases at J, with 17 bases between. Germline V CDR1 and CDR2: GTSNPN, SVGIG (reference sequence). The CDR3 region is CAWSATGGGGEKLFF. The CDR3 DNA is TGTGCCTGGAGTGCCACGGGGGGAGGTGGGGAAAAACTGTTTTTT.

The chain has TRBV4-3 and TRBJ1-4, with 10 bases matching TRBD1. CDR1 is LGHNA and CDR2 is YSLEER in the germline V gene. The J segment lost 8 bases and the V segment lost 1 base, leaving 7 bases of the junction unmatched. The CDR3 contains 16 residues. CDR3 coding DNA: TGCGCCAGCAGCCAAGGCGGACGACAGGGGGCGGAAAAACTGTTTTTT. It yields the protein CASSQGGRQGAEKLFF.

This clone has more than one count but fewer than ten. V gene TRBV5-1 combines with J gene TRBJ2-1; possible D gene TRBD2, 5 bases. V gave up 0 bases and J gave up 15 bases, with 10 bases separating them. CDR3 size: 11 residues. Per germline, CDR1 SGHRS and CDR2 YFSETQ. The CDR3 reads CASSLDGDRFF. CDR3 in DNA: TGCGCCAGCAGCTTGGACGGGGATCGGTTCTTC.

V is TRBV6-5 and J is TRBJ2-1; 10 positions match TRBD2. The germline V gene has CDR1 MNHEY and CDR2 SVGAGI. The CDR3 runs to 16 residues. After removal of 4 bases from V and 2 bases from J, the junction contained 5 bases not matched to a gene. For the CDR3, the DNA is TGTGCCAGCAGTTTAACTAGCGGGGAAGCCTACAATGAGCAGTTCTTC. Protein sequence: CASSLTSGEAYNEQFF.

This chain connects TRBV30 to TRBJ1-5; TRBD1 agrees at 9 bases. This CDR3 region has 16 residues. After removal of 3 bases from V and 2 bases from J, the junction contained 8 bases not matched to a gene. Germline V gives CDR1 GTSNPN, CDR2 SVGIG (reference sequence). The CDR3 DNA sequence: TGTGCCTGGAGCCCCGGGCGGACAGGGGGCAATCAGCCCCAGCATTTT. Protein product: CAWSPGRTGGNQPQHF.

The chain carries TRBV7-3 and TRBJ2-1; D remains unclear. In germline, CDR1 is SGHTA, CDR2 FQGTGA. The CDR3 covers 14 residues. Deletions cut 3 bases from V and 2 bases from J, with 8 bases between. As DNA, the CDR3 is TGTGCCAGCAGCTTGGCAGCGACCTACAATGAGCAGTTCTTC. Translation gives CASSLAATYNEQFF. Complete variable domain (other parts from reference TRBV7-3 and TRBJ2-1): GAGVSQTPSNKVTEKGKYVELRCDPISGHTALYWYRQSLGQGPEFLIYFQGTGAADDSGLPNDRFFAVRPEGSVSTLKIQRTERGDSAVYLCASSLAATYNEQFFGPGTRLTVL.

The chain couples TRBV7-6 to TRBJ2-3; 9 positions match TRBD2. Losses at the gene ends were 5 bases for V and 2 bases for J; bases not matched to a gene: 11. Germline V gives CDR1 SGHVS, CDR2 FNYEAQ. This CDR3 spans 17 amino acids. DNA of the CDR3: TGTGCCAGCAGCCCCTGGATAGCGGGGGACGCCACAGATACGCAGTATTTT. This gives the protein CASSPWIAGDATDTQYF.

The rearrangement links TRBV7-6 to TRBJ1-5, with D uncertain. In germline, CDR1 is SGHVS, CDR2 FNYEAQ. V was shortened by 1 base and J by 6 bases, with 10 bases between the two germline ends. The CDR3 spans 14 residues. The CDR3, as DNA: TGTGCCAGCAGCTTAGGTGCGGGCGCTCAGCCCCAGCATTTT. This gives the protein CASSLGAGAQPQHF.

This chain links TRBV28 with TRBJ1-2; D possibly corresponds to TRBD1 (6 bases). With 5 bases removed from V and 1 base from J, the gap between germline ends came to 8 bases. The CDR3 covers 13 residues. Germline V lookup: CDR1 MDHEN, CDR2 SYDVKM. CDR3 sequence: CASSRDNNYGYTF. The CDR3 DNA follows: TGTGCCAGCAGTCGGGACAATAACTATGGCTACACCTTC.

This chain links TRBV5-1 with TRBJ2-6; possible D gene TRBD1, 6 bases. Germline V gene lookup returns CDR1 SGHRS and CDR2 YFSETQ. The CDR3 spans 15 residues. The V end lost 0 bases, the J end lost 13 bases, and 17 bases lay between the germline ends. The CDR3 region is CASSLEGVQGRVLTF. The CDR3 DNA follows: TGCGCCAGCAGCTTGGAAGGCGTACAGGGCCGGGTCCTGACTTTC.